This T cell receptor beta chain was identified in a study of blood T cells in healthy people across ages (dated by TCRdb to about 2015). Turning to the overall study: Template switching captured roughly one uniquely barcoded TCR beta cDNA molecule per two T cells in model experiments. To track age-related changes in TCR beta repertoire diversity, the study relied on deep sequencing normalized with unique cDNA molecular identifiers. Donors were grouped into four age groups: young (average roughly 17 years), middle-aged (39), aged (about 60) and long-lived (around 80). To avoid experimental bias, donors of different ages were randomly spread across the sequencing lanes. For two donors (one aged 18 to 30 and one aged 80 or older), the study analyzed two additional independent replicas of 1 million unique cDNA reads from the same blood draw. What the research found in general, with its limitations: Observed TCR beta diversity per million T cells fell roughly linearly with age, and a significant reduction was already apparent by age around 40. Total diversity estimates from one million sequenced T cells were considered lower bounds and underestimates. Compared with the aged group, the long-lived group had more naive CD4+ T cells, fewer expanded clones and increased TCR diversity, suggesting age selection. Since profiling was done on bulk unsorted PBMCs, naive and antigen-experienced compartments could not be conclusively compared. The percentage of naive T cells measured by flow cytometry correlated strongly with observed TCR beta diversity. Donor CMV infection status was unknown, potentially confounding age-related changes in expanded clonotypes.

The 39 donors, aged about 6 to 95 years, were systemically healthy Caucasian individuals from Russia. Approximately 9.3 milliliters of peripheral blood were collected from each donor into EDTA-treated Vacutainer tubes. Ficoll-Paque density-gradient centrifugation was used to isolate PBMCs, with at least 6 million per sample. Total RNA, at least 6 micrograms per sample, was extracted from PBMCs with Trizol reagent. Naive CD45RAhigh/CD27high T cell percentages were measured by flow cytometry on a PBMC aliquot from every donor. Worth noting for this clonotype: The target of this receptor is not known. There are no base qualities to consult, and no much larger clone falls within one base.

Library preparation employed 5' RACE. Sequencer: Illumina HiSeq 2500. A second PCR of roughly 7 to 12 cycles was run with a J-beta primer mix and a sample-barcoded 5' primer. A template-switch 5' adaptor carrying 12 random nucleotides introduced a unique molecular identifier onto each TCR beta cDNA molecule. Each sample yielded at least 2.5 million CDR3-containing paired-end reads. The Mint cDNA synthesis kit, primed by a TRBC-specific oligonucleotide, was used to synthesize first-strand cDNA from all RNA. Following uracil-DNA glycosylase treatment, all cDNA underwent a first 18-cycle PCR with the universal primers M1SS and BC2_uni_R. Processing in the source paper ran as follows. For normalization, 1 million high-quality reads, each with a distinct molecular identifier, were randomly selected from each sample. Reads sharing molecular identifiers were discarded rather than binned into consensus sequences. MiTCR, run with a Q25 quality threshold and the strictest error-elimination algorithm, handled CDR3 identification, clonotype clustering and error correction. A nonparametric unseen species model with Euler transformation was used to estimate lower-bound total TCR beta diversity. The raw public data were reprocessed by TCRdb itself: fastp quality trimming at Q25, MiXCR clonotype calling, in-frame beta chains only. Rows merge per CDR3 protein into single entries with the most common DNA and genes. None of the V and J calls come from the authors' own analysis; TCRdb made them. The sample yields fewer than 1,000,000 distinct CDR3 sequences; around 45% were counted once. The leading ten clones occupy approximately 20% of the sample.

The sample consisted of blood. This sequence originates from a man aged 60-69 years in good health.

The DNA reads TGTGCCAGCAAGGTGGCGGCCCTGAGGGAGCAGTACTTC. It translates as CASKVAALREQYF. The chain links TRBV2 with TRBJ2-7; the D gene remains uncertain. The V and J ends are trimmed by 7 bases and 7 bases, leaving 17 bases between them. From a lookup of the germline V gene, CDR1 and CDR2 are SNHLY and FYNNEI. The CDR3 numbers 13 residues from cysteine through phenylalanine. Only CDR3 DNA remains: 39 bases, in frame from the first base.